The 4 T cell receptor beta chains in this list originate from one sample, sequenced in a study of blood T cell repertoires in COVID-19. TCRdb keeps only in-frame clones here, not all; method: immunoSEQ multiplex PCR. The repertoire consists of almost 200,000 clones, with just under 85% occurring once and the leading ten covering about 0.91%. The sequenced sample consisted of peripheral blood. Receptor source: a man aged 60-69 years with COVID-19, enrolled during active disease.

The rearrangement uses TRBV5-6 and TRBJ1-6, with 7 bases aligning to TRBD1. The V gene end was trimmed by 0 bases and the J gene end by 7 bases; junction bases not matched to a gene: 4. CDR1 and CDR2 from the germline V gene are SGHDT and YYEEEE. The CDR3 consists of 15 residues. The CDR3 is CASSLDKGANSPLHF. DNA for the CDR3: TGTGCCAGCAGCTTGGACAAGGGGGCCAATTCACCCCTCCACTTT.

The DNA of the CDR3 is TGCGCCAGCAGCCAAGACGGGACAGGGAACGAGCAGTACTTC. It yields the protein CASSQDGTGNEQYF. The V and J genes are TRBV4-1 and TRBJ2-7, with 9 positions matching TRBD1. This CDR3 is built from 14 residues. Looked up from germline, CDR1 is MGHRA and CDR2 is YSYEKL. V shed 0 bases and J 5 bases; nucleotides not matched to a gene: 2.

This clone was seen a few times. This chain joins TRBV5-5 and TRBJ2-3; TRBD1 matches at 10 bases. V gave up 5 bases and J gave up 0 bases; unmatched junction bases: 12. CDR3 length: 18 residues. Germline-derived CDR1 and CDR2 are SGHKS and YYEKEE (reference sequence). CDR3 residues: CASSTGTGALLSTDTQYF. The DNA for the CDR3 is TGTGCCAGCAGTACCGGGACAGGGGCGCTCCTTAGCACAGATACGCAGTATTTT.

The chain combines TRBV7-2 with TRBJ1-1; maybe TRBD1 (5 bases). The germline CDR1 and CDR2 sequences are SGHTA and FQGNSA. This CDR3 contains 14 residues. Between the trimmed V and J ends, which lost 10 bases and 4 bases, there was a span of 19 bases. The CDR3 DNA reads as TGTGCCACCCTTCGGGGACGCGGGAGCACTGAAGCTTTCTTT. As protein: CATLRGRGSTEAFF. Drawing the rest from reference TRBV7-2 and TRBJ1-1, the complete variable domain is GAGVSQSPSNKVTEKGKDVELRCDPISGHTALYWYRQSLGQGLEFLIYFQGNSAPDKSGLPSDRFSAERTGGSVSTLTIQRTQQEDSAVYLCATLRGRGSTEAFFGQGTRLTVV.